The 30 T cell receptor beta chains in this list originate from one sample, sequenced in a study of Graves' ophthalmopathy and Graves' hyperthyroidism listed by TCRdb under 2018. Sequencing instrument: Illumina HiSeq 2000. TCR beta CDR3 regions were amplified from RNA transcripts for repertoire sequencing. The first round of RT-PCR was done with HTBI primers and the Qiagen OneStep RT-PCR kit, and was followed by a second round of multiplex PCR, then size selection and purification. Using fastp trimming at Q25 and MiXCR clonotype assembly, TCRdb reanalyzed the public sequencing data and kept in-frame beta chains. Entries are consolidated by CDR3 protein sequence, retaining the most common genes and DNA. This sample is represented by 200,000 to 250,000 distinct CDR3 sequences; about 22% of them were singletons. The ten biggest clones cover approximately 40% of the sample. The sequencing input was peripheral blood. The source is a woman in her fifties or sixties with Graves' ophthalmopathy. Donor details come from another sample of the same person, matched by shared clones.

Ten or more counts support this clonotype. The chain recombines TRBV10-3 with TRBJ2-7, with TRBD2 matching 10 bases. The trim removed 2 bases at V and 1 base at J, leaving 8 bases unmatched. From germline, CDR1 is ENHRY and CDR2 SYGVKD. The CDR3 contains 17 residues. This CDR3 reads CAISESKGLASSYEQYF. For the CDR3, the DNA is TGTGCCATCAGTGAGAGTAAGGGACTAGCGAGTTCCTACGAGCAGTACTTC.

The table lists this clonotype with many counts. The V call is TRBV25-1, the J call TRBJ2-5; 11 bases align to TRBD2. Trimming cost V 3 bases and J 5 bases; bases outside gene matches: 2. CDR3 size: 14 residues. Germline CDR1 is MGHDK and CDR2 is SYGVNS. CDR3 sequence: CASSETSGIETQYF. DNA for the CDR3: TGTGCCAGCAGTGAGACTAGCGGGATTGAGACCCAGTACTTC.

The rearrangement joins TRBV6-4 to TRBJ2-7; 9 bases agree with TRBD1. The CDR3 extends over 15 amino acids. Per the germline V gene, CDR1 is MRHNA and CDR2 is SNTAGT. Losses at the gene ends were 3 bases for V and 4 bases for J; bases not matched to a gene: 7. The CDR3 DNA follows: TGTGCCAGCAGTGAGTTACCGGGACAGGGTTACGAGCAGTACTTC. Amino acid sequence: CASSELPGQGYEQYF.

At least ten counts were recorded for this clonotype. The chain uses TRBV15 and TRBJ2-7; TRBD2 aligns across 7 bases. Germline CDR1 is LNHNV and CDR2 is YYDKDF (reference sequence). V lost 1 base and J lost 0; bases outside the gene matches: 6. The CDR3 spans 16 residues. CDR3 residues: CATSRVGGGGSYEQYF. CDR3 in DNA: TGTGCCACCAGCAGAGTCGGAGGCGGGGGCTCCTACGAGCAGTACTTC.

The CDR3, as DNA: TGTGCCAGCAGTGAACGTAGACCCGACAAATTCTCTGGGGCCAACGTCCTGACTTTC. Residues: CASSERRPDKFSGANVLTF. The chain links TRBV2 to TRBJ2-6; D is unresolved. CDR3 size: 19 residues. Germline V gene sequence: CDR1 SNHLY, CDR2 FYNNEI. Trimming cost V 2 bases and J 0 bases, with 17 bases left between them.

This clonotype occurred many times. The chain couples TRBV20-1 to TRBJ2-7; TRBD2 is a possible D gene (6 bases). V gave up 7 bases and J gave up 7 bases, with 14 bases separating them. The length of the CDR3 is 11 residues. Germline V gene lookup returns CDR1 DFQATT and CDR2 SNEGSKA (reference sequence). The CDR3 region is CSVGKEGEQYF. The CDR3 DNA is TGCAGTGTAGGCAAGGAGGGGGAGCAGTACTTC.

The chain uses TRBV27 and TRBJ2-2, with TRBD1 identical over 7 bases. CDR1 and CDR2 (germline): MNHEY, SMNVEV (reference sequence). Trimming cost V 3 bases and J 7 bases; bases outside gene matches: 14. The CDR3 spans 17 residues. CDR3 coding DNA: TGTGCCAGCAGTTTCTTTTCGACAGGGTCCGGAGGCGGGGAGCTGTTTTTT. It specifies CASSFFSTGSGGGELFF.

The rearrangement links TRBV28 to TRBJ2-2; D is ambiguous. The CDR3 contains 13 residues. V lost 8 bases and J lost 1, with 8 bases in between. Per germline, CDR1 MDHEN and CDR2 SYDVKM. CDR3 amino acids: CASVSRNTGELFF. CDR3 coding DNA: TGTGCCAGCGTATCTAGGAACACCGGGGAGCTGTTTTTT.

In its sample, this clonotype was seen many times. This rearrangement joins TRBV30 to TRBJ1-1; 10 bases fit TRBD1. Germline values: CDR1 GTSNPN, CDR2 SVGIG (reference sequence). The junction had 1 base not matched to a gene; V was cut back by 5 bases and J by 4 bases. The CDR3 runs to 12 residues. The CDR3 region has the DNA TGTGCCTGGGACAGGGGGCGCACTGAAGCTTTCTTT. Its translation: CAWDRGRTEAFF.

V and J are TRBV19 and TRBJ2-5; 9 positions match TRBD1. The V gene end was trimmed by 11 bases and the J gene end by 3 bases; junction bases not matched to a gene: 7. The V gene's germline CDR1 is LNHDA and CDR2 SQIVND (reference sequence). The CDR3 extends over 13 amino acids. CDR3 protein: CASAGTGKETQYF. The CDR3 DNA sequence: TGTGCCTCTGCTGGGACAGGGAAAGAGACCCAGTACTTC.

This clonotype was picked up many times. The chain uses TRBV28 and TRBJ2-7, with D possibly being TRBD2 (6 bases). V gave up 8 bases and J gave up 4 bases, with 15 bases separating them. This CDR3 has 13 amino acids. CDR1 and CDR2 from the germline V gene are MDHEN and SYDVKM. In DNA, the CDR3 is TGTGCCAGCTCCGCGGGCGGGGCATACGAGCAGTACTTC. Amino acid sequence: CASSAGGAYEQYF.

The J gene is TRBJ2-7, the V gene TRBV7-9; no reliable D call. Deletions cut 1 base from V and 3 bases from J, with 13 bases between. CDR1 and CDR2 from the germline V gene are SEHNR and FQNEAQ (reference sequence). This CDR3 spans 15 amino acids. CDR3 bases: TGTGCCAGCAGCTTAGGGACGGTGATGTTCTACGAGCAGTACTTC. It specifies CASSLGTVMFYEQYF.

The genes are TRBV6-1 and TRBJ1-5; D unclear. The CDR3 extends over 16 amino acids. CDR1 and CDR2 from the germline V gene are MNHNS and SASEGT. V lost 5 bases and J 0 bases, leaving 14 bases between the germline ends. The CDR3 sequence is CASSPMRTDSNQPQHF. The CDR3 nucleotides are TGTGCCAGCAGTCCCATGCGGACGGATAGCAATCAGCCCCAGCATTTT.

This clonotype has just one count. For the CDR3, the DNA is TGTGCCAGCAGCCCGGCCGGAGCGGGAGTCGAGCAGTACTTC. This encodes CASSPAGAGVEQYF. V usage is TRBV11-2 and J usage is TRBJ2-7; 8 bases map to TRBD2. The CDR3 totals 14 residues. The germline CDR1 and CDR2 sequences are SGHAT and FQNNGV. Trimming at V came to 5 bases and at J to 6 bases, leaving 9 bases not matched to a gene. The whole variable domain, remainder taken from reference TRBV11-2 and TRBJ2-7, is EAGVAQSPRYKIIEKRQSVAFWCNPISGHATLYWYQQILGQGPKLLIQFQNNGVVDDSQLPKDRFSAERLKGVDSTLKIQPAKLEDSAVYLCASSPAGAGVEQYFGPGTRLTVT.

This clonotype was picked up a small number of times. The rearrangement uses TRBV18 and TRBJ2-7; 7 nucleotides agree with TRBD2. The germline gives CDR1 KGHSH, CDR2 LQKENI. The V and J ends lost 6 bases and 4 bases, in that order; junction bases with no gene match: 3. The length of the CDR3 is 12 residues. CDR3 nucleotides: TGTGCCAGCTCGGCTAGCGGTTACGAGCAGTACTTC. The encoded protein is CASSASGYEQYF.

This clonotype was counted many times. This sequence joins TRBV15 and TRBJ2-7, with 7 bases lining up with TRBD2. V lost 3 bases and J lost 5; bases outside the gene matches: 4. The CDR3 has 13 residues. Per germline, CDR1 LNHNV and CDR2 YYDKDF (reference sequence). The CDR3 is CATSSKGTNEQYF. For the CDR3, the DNA is TGTGCCACCAGCAGTAAAGGGACTAACGAGCAGTACTTC. The full variable domain, completed using reference TRBV15 and TRBJ2-7, is DAMVIQNPRYQVTQFGKPVTLSCSQTLNHNVMYWYQQKSSQAPKLLFHYYDKDFNNEADTPDNFQSRRPNTSFCFLDIRSPGLGDTAMYLCATSSKGTNEQYFGPGTRLTVT.

For this clonotype: This clone may be a read error of a much larger clone one base away. This chain links TRBV30 with TRBJ1-1; D may be TRBD1 (6 bases). The CDR3 is 11 amino acids. Germline V lookup: CDR1 GTSNPN, CDR2 SVGIG (reference sequence). The CDR3 loop is CAWSGQREASF. As DNA, the CDR3 is TGTGCCTGGAGCGGACAGCGTGAAGCTTCCTTT.

This clonotype was counted many times. The chain uses TRBV29-1 and TRBJ2-7; no clear D. Between the trimmed V and J ends, which lost 3 bases and 5 bases, there was a span of 11 bases. The CDR3 loop spans 12 amino acids. Germline V gene data show CDR1 as SQVTM and CDR2 as ANQGSEA. The chain's CDR3 is CSVDKGLDEQYF. CDR3 bases: TGCAGCGTTGATAAAGGGTTGGACGAGCAGTACTTC.

The V call is TRBV24-1, the J call TRBJ2-2; either TRBD1 or TRBD2 may supply D (5 bases each). The germline gives CDR1 KGHDR, CDR2 SFDVKD. Trimming shortened V by 3 bases and J by 7 bases, and 11 bases separated the two germline ends. The CDR3 totals 14 residues. CDR3 nucleotide sequence: TGTGCCACCAGTGATAAGGGGACCAGCGGGGAGCTGTTTTTT. Amino acid sequence: CATSDKGTSGELFF.

This clonotype has at least ten counts. The chain carries TRBV19 and TRBJ1-1; tentative D call: TRBD1 (6 bases). The ends were cut back, 3 bases at V and 0 bases at J, with 14 bases in the middle. Germline V gene sequence: CDR1 LNHDA, CDR2 SQIVND (reference sequence). The CDR3 loop spans 16 amino acids. The CDR3 nucleotides are TGTGCCAGTAGTATGGGTCGGGGGGCGGTGAACACTGAAGCTTTCTTT. It specifies CASSMGRGAVNTEAFF.

This clonotype was recorded a few times. The chain has TRBV19 and TRBJ1-2, with TRBD1 as a possible D gene (5 bases). The germline V and J ends were trimmed by 6 bases and 8 bases, with 16 bases remaining between them. Germline-derived CDR1 and CDR2 are LNHDA and SQIVND (reference sequence). The CDR3 extends over 13 amino acids. DNA for the CDR3: TGTGCCAGTAGCACCAGGGAGCTTGGCGGCTACACCTTC. This encodes CASSTRELGGYTF.

This clonotype was counted at least ten times. The chain is built from TRBV7-6 and TRBJ1-1; 7 bases match TRBD1. Germline V gives CDR1 SGHVS, CDR2 FNYEAQ. V was clipped by 4 bases and J by 8 bases; unmatched bases: 4. The CDR3 has 12 residues. The CDR3 DNA sequence: TGTGCCAGCAGCTCAAGACAGGGAGAAGCTTTCTTT. It encodes CASSSRQGEAFF.

There are many counts of this clonotype. V gene TRBV6-1 combines with J gene TRBJ1-5; D is perhaps TRBD1 (5 bases). Germline CDR1 and CDR2: MNHNS and SASEGT. Between the trimmed V and J ends, which lost 6 bases and 6 bases, there was a span of 9 bases. This CDR3 is 12 amino acids long. The CDR3, as DNA: TGTGCCAGCAGGCCAGGGTCTCAGCCCCAGCATTTT. Protein: CASRPGSQPQHF.

This clonotype was seen ten or more times. The chain couples TRBV7-2 to TRBJ1-2; D is perhaps TRBD1 (6 bases). V lost 1 base, J lost 4 bases, and 10 bases lay in between. The CDR3 extends over 14 amino acids. Germline V gene sequence: CDR1 SGHTA, CDR2 FQGNSA. In nucleotides, the CDR3 is TGTGCCAGCAGCTTAGGGGGGGGGCCCTATGGCTACACCTTC. Its translation: CASSLGGGPYGYTF.

The chain joins TRBV6-5 to TRBJ2-2, with D perhaps TRBD2 (6 bases). The CDR3 is made up of 15 amino acids. Germline assignment: CDR1 MNHEY and CDR2 SVGAGI. The germline V and J ends were trimmed by 4 bases and 3 bases, with 12 bases remaining between them. The CDR3 DNA follows: TGTGCCAGCAGTTCGGGGGTTGGGTACACCGGGGAGCTGTTTTTT. Translated: CASSSGVGYTGELFF.

Details on this clonotype: A single base separates this from a much larger clone, so it may be a read error. V and J are TRBV11-2 and TRBJ2-7; D unresolved. Germline V gene lookup returns CDR1 SGHAT and CDR2 FQNNGV. CDR3 size: 13 residues. The CDR3: CSSSLARATEQYF. The CDR3 DNA is TGTTCCAGCAGCTTAGCTAGAGCTACCGAGCAGTACTTC.

This clonotype was counted at least ten times. V is TRBV7-4 and J is TRBJ1-5; D is undetermined. This CDR3 has 15 residues. Trimming took off 1 base at V and 4 bases at J, with 11 bases between the two ends. Germline values: CDR1 SGHVT, CDR2 SQSDAQ. In nucleotides, the CDR3 is TGTGCCAGCAGCTTAGTGGTGGGAAGTAATCAGCCCCAGCATTTT. It encodes CASSLVVGSNQPQHF.

This clonotype was counted many times. This rearrangement joins TRBV6-1 to TRBJ1-2, with D possibly being TRBD1 (6 bases). The germline V gene encodes CDR1 MNHNS and CDR2 SASEGT. CDR3 length: 12 amino acids. V was cut by 8 bases and J by 7 bases, with 14 bases left in between. CDR3 bases: TGTGCCAGCGGGGACACCCTGTTTGGCTACACCTTC. Encoded protein: CASGDTLFGYTF.

The table lists this clonotype with many counts. The genes are TRBV5-1 and TRBJ2-7; 9 bases are a match to TRBD1. Germline CDR1 is SGHRS and CDR2 is YFSETQ. The CDR3 is made up of 12 amino acids. The junction had 2 bases not matched to a gene; V was cut back by 7 bases and J by 3 bases. The CDR3 nucleotides read TGCGCCAGCGGGGGACAGGGCTACGAGCAGTACTTC. Translating gives CASGGQGYEQYF.

Many counts were recorded for this clonotype. The V call is TRBV5-1, the J call TRBJ1-1; the D gene is possibly TRBD1 (5 bases). The V end was cut by 5 bases, the J end by 0 bases, with 11 bases between. Germline CDR1 SGHRS, CDR2 YFSETQ. CDR3 length equals 14 residues. This CDR3 reads CASSGGSVNTEAFF. Here the CDR3 DNA reads TGCGCCAGCAGTGGGGGGTCAGTGAACACTGAAGCTTTCTTT.